The 16 T cell receptor beta chains presented below share a single source sample, sequenced in a study of regulatory T cells in long-lasting Graves disease (dated by TCRdb to about 2021). Reading the label with the study, this specimen's time point is: newly diagnosed GD, antithyroid drugs for less than 3 months. For both TCR sequencing and RNA sequencing, RNA was extracted from PBMCs in TRIzol. To prepare the library, multiplex PCR was applied. The listed sequencing device is Illumina HiSeq 4000. CDR3 regions were amplified by Arm-PCR with iRepertoire HTBI primers to construct TCR beta libraries. TCRdb reprocessing: public reads trimmed at Q25 with fastp, clones called with MiXCR, in-frame beta chains kept. Each record represents a unique CDR3 protein, reported with the most common genes and DNA among its rows. The table for this sample lists about 530,000 distinct CDR3 sequences; around 16% of them were counted only once. The top ten clonotypes cover roughly 25% of the sample.

The sample was also linked to a second study, of T cells in Graves' hyperthyroidism and ophthalmopathy.

This sample comprised peripheral blood mononuclear cells (PBMCs), obtained at new diagnosis, from a patient treated with antithyroid drugs. The origin of the receptors is a woman aged 35-65 years with Graves disease. Donor details come from another sample of the same person, matched by shared clones.

This clonotype occurred many times. This chain joins TRBV11-2 and TRBJ2-5; TRBD2 matches at 13 bases. V lost 4 bases to trimming and J lost 4 bases; unmatched junction nucleotides: 6. From germline, CDR1 is SGHAT and CDR2 FQNNGV. The CDR3 consists of 16 residues. The CDR3 nucleotides read TGTGCCAGCAGCTGGACTAGCGGGGGAAATCGAGAGACCCAGTACTTC. It yields the protein CASSWTSGGNRETQYF.

This clonotype has ten or more counts. The chain joins TRBV12-3 or TRBV12-4 to TRBJ2-4, with TRBD2 identical over 8 bases. The trim removed 9 bases at V and 8 bases at J, leaving 9 bases unmatched. The CDR3 runs to 13 residues. CDR3 sequence reads: CASLRGGSHIQYF. CDR3 DNA sequence: TGTGCCAGTCTTCGCGGGGGGTCCCACATTCAGTACTTC.

This clonotype has at least ten counts. V gene TRBV20-1 combines with J gene TRBJ1-4, with D possibly TRBD1 on 5 matching bases. CDR3 length equals 14 residues. Germline CDR1 DFQATT, CDR2 SNEGSKA (reference sequence). Trimming took 3 bases from V and 4 from J, leaving 12 bases between them. The CDR3 DNA is TGCAGTGCTAGTTCGGGGCCCATTAATGAAAAACTGTTTTTT. Translating gives CSASSGPINEKLFF.

The V gene is TRBV19, the J gene TRBJ2-3; 9 nucleotides match TRBD2. Germline-derived CDR1 and CDR2 are LNHDA and SQIVND (reference sequence). With V trimmed by 9 bases and J by 2 bases, 3 bases remained unmatched. The CDR3 is 13 residues long. The CDR3: CASGTSFTDTQYF. In nucleotides, the CDR3 is TGTGCCAGCGGGACTAGCTTCACAGATACGCAGTATTTT.

This clonotype was counted at least ten times. The chain employs TRBV2 and TRBJ1-5, with a weak D call TRBD1 (5 bases). This CDR3 comprises 15 residues. CDR1 and CDR2 (germline): SNHLY, FYNNEI. V was trimmed by 4 bases and J by 0 bases, leaving 10 bases between them. CDR3: CASSAGGNSNQPQHF. CDR3 DNA sequence: TGTGCCAGCAGTGCTGGGGGTAATAGCAATCAGCCCCAGCATTTT. The whole variable domain, filled in from reference TRBV2 and TRBJ1-5, reads EPEVTQTPSHQVTQMGQEVILRCVPISNHLYFYWYRQILGQKVEFLVSFYNNEISEKSEIFDDQFSVERPDGSNFTLKIRSTKLEDSAMYFCASSAGGNSNQPQHFGDGTRLSIL.

This clonotype was counted at least ten times. The V gene is TRBV7-9, the J gene TRBJ2-3, with D maybe TRBD1 (6 bases). Looked up from germline, CDR1 is SEHNR and CDR2 is FQNEAQ (reference sequence). The germline V and J ends were trimmed by 6 bases and 0 bases, with 19 bases remaining between them. This CDR3 is built from 17 residues. The CDR3 loop is CASSLGRGWGSTDTQYF. The DNA for the CDR3 is TGTGCCAGCAGTCTTGGCAGGGGCTGGGGGAGCACAGATACGCAGTATTTT. Filled out from reference TRBV7-9 and TRBJ2-3, the complete variable domain reads DTGVSQNPRHKITKRGQNVTFRCDPISEHNRLYWYRQTLGQGPEFLTYFQNEAQLEKSRLLSDRFSAERPKGSFSTLEIQRTEQGDSAMYLCASSLGRGWGSTDTQYFGPGTRLTVL.

The table lists this clonotype with many counts. The chain employs TRBV29-1 and TRBJ2-5; 8 bases agree with TRBD1. The CDR3 extends over 14 amino acids. Germline V gene lookup returns CDR1 SQVTM and CDR2 ANQGSEA. The ends lost 2 bases at V and 4 bases at J; junction bases unmatched: 6. CDR3 residues: CSVESQGAGETQYF. CDR3 in DNA: TGCAGCGTTGAATCGCAGGGGGCGGGAGAGACCCAGTACTTC.

This clonotype was counted only a few times. This rearrangement joins TRBV9 to TRBJ2-3, with TRBD2 matching 11 bases. The CDR3 length is 15 residues. Germline CDR1 SGDLS, CDR2 YYNGEE. V gave up 0 bases and J gave up 6 bases; unmatched junction bases: 3. CDR3 sequence reads: CASSVVGTSGDTQYF. As DNA, the CDR3 is TGTGCCAGCAGCGTAGTTGGGACTAGCGGCGATACGCAGTATTTT.

The rearrangement uses TRBV4-1 and TRBJ2-5; D remains unclear. Between the trimmed V and J ends, which lost 4 bases and 5 bases, there was a span of 14 bases. Germline V lookup: CDR1 MGHRA, CDR2 YSYEKL. The CDR3 is 14 residues long. CDR3 protein: CASSLGILVETQYF. The CDR3 DNA reads as TGCGCCAGCAGCCTAGGTATTCTAGTCGAGACCCAGTACTTC.

The rearrangement uses TRBV5-5 and TRBJ1-1, with a possible D match to TRBD1 (6 bases). The CDR3 totals 15 residues. Looked up from germline, CDR1 is SGHKS and CDR2 is YYEKEE (reference sequence). Trimming removed 0 bases from V and 2 bases from J, with 11 bases in between. The CDR3 loop reads CASSLGGGHNTEAFF. The CDR3 bases are TGTGCCAGCAGCTTGGGTGGGGGGCATAACACTGAAGCTTTCTTT.

The rearrangement joins TRBV7-9 to TRBJ2-2, with TRBD1 identical over 7 bases. CDR1 is SEHNR, CDR2 FQNEAQ, per germline (reference sequence). With 5 bases clipped from V and 1 base from J, the junction kept 7 bases outside the gene matches. The CDR3 has 16 residues. In DNA, the CDR3 is TGTGCCAGCAGCACAGACAGGGCGCTGAACACCGGGGAGCTGTTTTTT. Protein product: CASSTDRALNTGELFF. Based on the CDR3 plus reference TRBV7-9 and TRBJ2-2, the full variable domain is DTGVSQNPRHKITKRGQNVTFRCDPISEHNRLYWYRQTLGQGPEFLTYFQNEAQLEKSRLLSDRFSAERPKGSFSTLEIQRTEQGDSAMYLCASSTDRALNTGELFFGEGSRLTVL.

This clonotype has at least ten counts. The chain carries TRBV12-5 and TRBJ2-7; the D gene is possibly TRBD1 (5 bases). The CDR3 sequence is 16 residues long. Germline V CDR1 and CDR2: LGHNT, FRNRAP. V was trimmed by 4 bases and J by 0 bases, leaving 16 bases between them. CDR3 nucleotides: TGTGCTAGTGGTTCGCCCGCTAGGGGCAACTCCTACGAGCAGTACTTC. Protein sequence: CASGSPARGNSYEQYF.

This clonotype came up many times. This chain connects TRBV20-1 to TRBJ1-6, with TRBD1 matching over 9 bases. The CDR3 extends over 15 amino acids. V was clipped by 1 base and J by 9 bases; unmatched bases: 7. Germline CDR1 is DFQATT and CDR2 is SNEGSKA (reference sequence). In DNA form, the CDR3 reads TGCAGTGCTAGAGGATGGGGACAGGGAGTTTCACCCCTCCACTTT. Its protein is CSARGWGQGVSPLHF.

This clonotype was detected only a few times. The V and J genes are TRBV4-2 and TRBJ2-3; 16 bases agree with TRBD2. The CDR3 is 17 residues long. CDR1 is LGHNA and CDR2 is YNFKEQ in the germline V gene. Losses at the gene ends were 3 bases for V and 6 bases for J; bases not matched to a gene: 6. CDR3 protein: CASSHTGTSGGVDTQYF. CDR3 nucleotide sequence: TGTGCCAGCAGCCACACTGGGACTAGCGGGGGGGTGGATACGCAGTATTTT.

The chain recombines TRBV12-3 or TRBV12-4 with TRBJ1-1; possible D gene TRBD1, 6 bases. V was cut by 7 bases and J by 5 bases, with 14 bases left in between. The CDR3 extends over 13 amino acids. The CDR3, as DNA: TGTGCCAGCAACGAGGGGGGCATGACTGAAGCTTTCTTT. Protein product: CASNEGGMTEAFF.

In its sample, this clonotype was seen once. The chain joins TRBV2 to TRBJ2-2; D unresolved. The CDR3 is made up of 13 amino acids. Trimming shortened V by 3 bases and J by 7 bases, and 9 bases separated the two germline ends. Looked up from germline, CDR1 is SNHLY and CDR2 is FYNNEI. The CDR3 is CASSDVGNGELFF. The DNA of the CDR3 is TGTGCCAGCAGTGATGTGGGTAACGGGGAGCTGTTTTTT.